The TCR beta chain under discussion was sequenced for a study of response to subunit inactivated influenza vaccine. Overall study findings and caveats: The authors suggested that every seasonal influenza vaccination recruits few new T cells.

The V and J ends lost 4 bases and 9 bases, in that order; junction bases with no gene match: 2. CDR3 length: 14 amino acids. Germline V CDR1 and CDR2: SGHVS, FQNEAQ. This clonotype has a handful of counts. Antigen specificity is unknown. TCRdb independently ran MiXCR on the RT-PCR reads; one entry per CDR3 protein. This sample yields about 190,000 distinct CDR3 sequences, of which approximately 15% are seen a single time; roughly 26% belongs to the top ten. This chain connects TRBV7-8 to TRBJ1-6; 11 nucleotides agree with TRBD1. The sample in question was CD8+ T cells sorted from PBMCs, obtained 4 to 6 days after vaccination. The TCR originated in a man in his fifties who received an inactivated influenza vaccine. Here the CDR3 reads CASSSGQGGSPLHF. The CDR3 DNA reads as TGTGCCAGCAGCTCGGGACAGGGGGGTTCACCCCTCCACTTT. Full variable domain (outside the CDR3, taken from reference TRBV7-8 and TRBJ1-6): GAGVSQSPRYKVAKRGQDVALRCDPISGHVSLFWYQQALGQGPEFLTYFQNEAQLDKSGLPSDRFFAERPEGSVSTLKIQRTQQEDSAVYLCASSSGQGGSPLHFGNGTRLTVT.